The clone carrying this TCR beta chain was found a few times. Antigen unknown. This record belongs to a study of T cells after yellow fever vaccination. Study summary: Preparation of the low-cell-number fractions used SMART-Seq v4 Ultra Low Input.

They built TCR cDNA with 5'RACE template switching, a step that put in a universal primer site and UMIs. In TCRdb, the 5' RACE reads were re-called with MiXCR into one record per CDR3 protein. The sample includes 100,000 to 150,000 distinct CDR3 sequences, nearly 15% of them seen just once. Trimming shortened V by 4 bases and J by 3 bases, and 14 bases separated the two germline ends. The germline V gene has CDR1 SGHNT and CDR2 YYREEE (reference sequence). This CDR3 contains 14 residues. Study-level findings and limits: Faster peaking, at day 5 versus 15, marked a secondary response that was weaker.

The source was CD8+ T cells sorted from PBMCs, collected 5 days after the yellow fever booster vaccination. This clonotype was obtained from a man in his late teens or twenties who received the YFV17D yellow fever vaccine. The chain has TRBV5-4 and TRBJ2-7; D is uncertain. The CDR3 nucleotides read TGTGCCAGCAGCCCCGGCCCGCTGAACTACGAGCAGTACGTC. It is translated as CASSPGPLNYEQYV.